This TCR beta chain emerged from a study of blood T cell repertoires in COVID-19. How the authors handled the data: The assay estimated nucleated cells by amplifying reference gene primers. Generated by immunoSEQ multiplex PCR, the TCRdb table keeps only in-frame clones and is missing some. The D gene and trimming were derived from the DNA, and the V and J assignments and clone size from that table. Among about 310,000 clones listed, around 89% were seen once. Seattle researchers signed up patients amid active infection and tracked them longitudinally. CDR1 is LNHDA, CDR2 SQIVND, per germline (reference sequence). This CDR3 contains 13 residues. Trimming removed 6 bases from V and 4 bases from J, with 12 bases in between.

The chain couples TRBV19 to TRBJ1-1, with D possibly TRBD1 on 6 matching bases. Sequenced material: peripheral blood. This TCR derives from a middle-aged woman with COVID-19, enrolled during active disease. The CDR3 region is CASSEGVFTEAFF. CDR3 coding DNA: TGTGCCAGTAGCGAGGGGGTTTTCACTGAAGCTTTCTTT. Combining the CDR3 with reference TRBV19 and TRBJ1-1 gives the whole variable domain DGGITQSPKYLFRKEGQNVTLSCEQNLNHDAMYWYRQDPGQGLRLIYYSQIVNDFQKGDIAEGYSVSREKKESFPLTVTSAQKNPTAFYLCASSEGVFTEAFFGQGTRLTVV.